This T cell receptor beta chain comes out of a study of cytomegalovirus exposure and HLA in healthy donors. Germline V CDR1 and CDR2: MGHDK, SYGVNS. This CDR3 spans 15 amino acids. After removal of 6 bases from V and 0 bases from J, the junction contained 5 bases not matched to a gene. The primer mix had 60 Vbeta and 13 Jbeta primers. Sequencing was performed with immunoSEQ multiplex PCR; in TCRdb, only in-frame clones are kept and a portion is missing. The table has roughly 190,000 clones, about 90% seen once; the top ten hold over 1%. The specimen sequenced was PBMCs. The receptor was derived from a young man in good health and CMV-seronegative. The chain couples TRBV25-1 to TRBJ1-1; 9 positions match TRBD1. The CDR3 coding sequence is TGTGCCAGCAGCCTGACAGGGGGATTGAACACTGAAGCTTTCTTT. Its protein is CASSLTGGLNTEAFF.